A selection of T cell receptor beta chains follows, all from one sample in a study of post-analysis software for immune sequencing data. TCRdb re-analysed the PCR reads in MiXCR, keeping a single row per CDR3 protein. The sample lists 650,000 to 850,000 distinct CDR3 sequences, about 53% occurring once. Sequencing was carried out using blood. These receptors all come from a girl aged 10 to 17 with multiple sclerosis. Both conserved end residues are part of each CDR3. D genes are given only for firm matches. Not every row has a clone size; where given, it reads once, few, many or a size class.

TGCAGTGCCATTGGGGGGCAGGGAGGCTACACCTTC,CSAIGGQGGYTF,few,NA,12,TRBJ1-2,TRBV20-1
TGCGCCAGCAGCTTGGGGGCCGCTCAGGAAAACATTCAGTACTTC,CASSLGAAQENIQYF,few,NA,15,TRBJ2-4,TRBV5-1
TGCAGTGCTATAGGGGGCAACTATGGCTACACCTTC,CSAIGGNYGYTF,NA,TRBD1,12,TRBJ1-2,TRBV20-1
TGTGCCAGCAGTAGGGACCAGGCGCAGTTCTTC,CASSRDQAQFF,NA,NA,11,TRBJ2-1,TRBV7-2
TGCGCCAGCAGCCCTTTCACTAGCGGCAAAAACATTCAGTACTTC,CASSPFTSGKNIQYF,few,TRBD2,15,TRBJ2-4,TRBV5-1
TGCGCCAGCAGCGTTAAGGACAGTAACTATGGCTACACCTTC,CASSVKDSNYGYTF,NA,NA,14,TRBJ1-2,TRBV5-1
TGTGCCAGCAGTGAAAGCGCAGGGTGGACTGAAGCTTTCTTT,CASSESAGWTEAFF,once,NA,14,TRBJ1-1,TRBV2
TGCAGTGCCAGACTCCCGGGACTAGCGATTTACGAGCAGTACTTC,CSARLPGLAIYEQYF,once,TRBD2,15,TRBJ2-7,TRBV20-1
TGTGCCAGCAGTTACGTTAAGCCAGAGACCCAGTACTTC,CASSYVKPETQYF,few,NA,13,TRBJ2-5,TRBV6-6
TGCGCCAGCAGCTTGGTCTCCGGGACAGGGGGTGGAAGATACACAGATACGCAGTATTTT,CASSLVSGTGGGRYTDTQYF,NA,TRBD1,20,TRBJ2-3,TRBV5-1
TGCAGTGCTAGAAGGGCTGTGGGGACGCTCAGGGGACCCCTCCACTTT,CSARRAVGTLRGPLHF,NA,NA,16,TRBJ1-6,TRBV20-1
TGCAGTGCTGCCCACCCCCAAGCGGTAAGGGCCCACGAGCAGTACTTC,CSAAHPQAVRAHEQYF,once,NA,16,TRBJ2-7,TRBV20-1
TGCGCCAGCAGCTCACCGGGACAGGGGGCAGGAGAGCAGTTCTTC,CASSSPGQGAGEQFF,few,TRBD1,15,TRBJ2-1,TRBV5-1
TGTGCCTGGAGTGGAGGACAGACTAAACAAGAGACCCAGTACTTC,CAWSGGQTKQETQYF,NA,NA,15,TRBJ2-5,TRBV30
TGTGCCAGCAGTTTGAGACTTACCTATGGCTACACCTTC,CASSLRLTYGYTF,NA,NA,13,TRBJ1-2,TRBV5-6
TGTGCCAGTAGTATAGTGACAGGGAGCGGCATGAACACTGAAGCTTTCTTT,CASSIVTGSGMNTEAFF,NA,TRBD1,17,TRBJ1-1,TRBV19
TGCGCCAGCAGCTTGGCCTCATCTCCACCGACCTACGAGCAGTACTTC,CASSLASSPPTYEQYF,NA,NA,16,TRBJ2-7,TRBV5-1
TGCAGTGCCCCCGCCGGGACTAGCGGGATTGAGACCCAGTACTTC,CSAPAGTSGIETQYF,NA,TRBD2,15,TRBJ2-5,TRBV20-1
TGCGCCAGCAGCTTGGAGTACGAATCCTACAATGAGCAGTTCTTC,CASSLEYESYNEQFF,NA,NA,15,TRBJ2-1,TRBV5-1
TGTGCCAGCACTCGCGACCAGACGGGTGAGCAGTTCTTC,CASTRDQTGEQFF,few,NA,13,TRBJ2-1,TRBV2
TGTGCCAGCAGCGTAGCGGCGGCTAATGAAAAACTGTTTTTT,CASSVAAANEKLFF,NA,NA,14,TRBJ1-4,TRBV9
TGTGCCAGCAGCTTAGATTCCCAAGCGGGAGGCCAGGAGACCCAGTACTTC,CASSLDSQAGGQETQYF,NA,TRBD2,17,TRBJ2-5,TRBV11-2
TGCGCCAGCAGCAGACTAGCGGGAGAGGCCTACGAGCAGTACTTC,CASSRLAGEAYEQYF,NA,TRBD2,15,TRBJ2-7,TRBV5-1
TGTGCCATCAGAAGGACTAGCGCCAGCTACGAGCAGTACTTC,CAIRRTSASYEQYF,NA,TRBD2,14,TRBJ2-7,TRBV10-3
TGTGCCAGCAGCTTGGGCTCTAGCGGGGGGTCTGGTGAGACCCAGTACTTC,CASSLGSSGGSGETQYF,few,TRBD2,17,TRBJ2-5,TRBV5-5
TGCGCCAGCAGCTTGGCCGGGACTAGCGGGAGATACAATGAGCAGTTCTTC,CASSLAGTSGRYNEQFF,few,TRBD2,17,TRBJ2-1,TRBV5-1